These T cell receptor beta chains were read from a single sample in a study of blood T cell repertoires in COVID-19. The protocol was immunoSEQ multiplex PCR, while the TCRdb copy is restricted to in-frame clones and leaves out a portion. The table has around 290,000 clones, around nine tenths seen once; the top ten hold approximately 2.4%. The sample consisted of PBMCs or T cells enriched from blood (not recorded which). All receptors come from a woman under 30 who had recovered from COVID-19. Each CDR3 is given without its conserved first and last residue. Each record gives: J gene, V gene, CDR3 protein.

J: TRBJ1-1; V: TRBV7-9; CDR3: ASRMGGNTEAF
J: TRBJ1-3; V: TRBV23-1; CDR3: ASSQSPDRGSEGNTIY
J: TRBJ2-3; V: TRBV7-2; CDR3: ASSLGVAGGDTQY
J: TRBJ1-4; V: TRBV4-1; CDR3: ASSQVEGPSAEKLF
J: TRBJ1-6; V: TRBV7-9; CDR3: ASSSYGRGISPLH
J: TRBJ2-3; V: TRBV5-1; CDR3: ASSLEVRGDTDTQY
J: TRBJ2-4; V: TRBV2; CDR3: ASSDWKRDIQY
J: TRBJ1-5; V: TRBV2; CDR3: ASSDLGTGYSNQPQH
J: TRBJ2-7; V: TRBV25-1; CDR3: ASSPPLGGGKYDEQY
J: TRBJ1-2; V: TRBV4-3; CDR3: ASSQDRTGNYGYT
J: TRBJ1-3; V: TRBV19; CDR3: ASKPYSGNTIY
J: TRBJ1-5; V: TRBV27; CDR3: ASSLSRGRQPQH
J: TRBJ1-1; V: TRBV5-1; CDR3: ASSLEAGGAF
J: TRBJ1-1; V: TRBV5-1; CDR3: ASSTRVSGTEAF
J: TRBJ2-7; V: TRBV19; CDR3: ASSGQGTDNYEQY
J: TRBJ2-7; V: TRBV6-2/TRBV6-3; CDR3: ASSYLGTGAYEQY
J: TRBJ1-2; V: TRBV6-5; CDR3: ASSFGDRGGYT
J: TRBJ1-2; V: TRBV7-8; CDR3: ASSLVSDRGWNYGYT
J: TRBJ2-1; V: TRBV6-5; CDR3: ASIRSNEQF
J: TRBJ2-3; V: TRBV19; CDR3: ASSIVPHTDTQY
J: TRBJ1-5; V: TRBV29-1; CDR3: SVDTGGGQPQH
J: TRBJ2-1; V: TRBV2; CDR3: ASAVGSGSNEQF
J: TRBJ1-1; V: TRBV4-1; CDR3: ASSQEILGDSGTEAF
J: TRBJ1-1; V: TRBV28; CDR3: AVKANTEAF
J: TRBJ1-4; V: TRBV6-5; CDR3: ASSYAKAGNEKLF
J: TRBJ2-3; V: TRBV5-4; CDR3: ASSLVASRDTDTQY
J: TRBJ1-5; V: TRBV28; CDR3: ASSTTGSIQPQH
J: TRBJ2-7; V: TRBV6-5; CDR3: ASSRDLGYEQY